This T cell receptor (beta chain) was sequenced during a study of shared clonotypes between healthy human individuals. Notes on the study in general: Clonotypes shared by all four sorted-subset donors had higher generation probabilities than non-shared clonotypes.

The naive CD8 subset, CD45RO-negative cells positively selected for CCR7, excluded terminally differentiated effector memory CD45RA+ cells. Healthy HIV-negative adults without recent acute infections or vaccinations served as donors. Concerning this clone itself: Its antigen is currently unknown.

This CDR3 is built from 13 residues. Trimming took off 0 bases at V and 10 bases at J, with 12 bases between the two ends. The V gene's germline CDR1 is PRHDT and CDR2 FYEKMQ (reference sequence). The assay was immunoSEQ multiplex PCR, and TCRdb's table has in-frame clones only and misses some. The sample records about 2.1 million clones, just over 90% being singletons. The chain uses TRBV13 and TRBJ1-1, with D unresolved. Sequencing was carried out using naive CD8+ T cells from PBMCs. The clonotype originates from a man younger than 35 in good health. Some clones in this sample may be carry-over from other donors' samples. Here the CDR3 DNA reads TGTGCCAGCAGCTTAGGGGCAGCGATTCGAGCTTTCTTT. It yields the protein CASSLGAAIRAFF.